This T cell receptor (beta chain) is from a study of post-analysis software for immune sequencing data. Whole-study context: Relapsing-remitting, secondary progressive and progressive-relapsing courses of multiple sclerosis were included.

The germline V gene encodes CDR1 SSHAT and CDR2 FNYEAQ (reference sequence). This CDR3 region has 15 residues. Libraries were made from TCR beta cDNA, and they carried unique molecular identifiers. When roughly 0.9 to 10 million T cells were used, they gave roughly 490,000 cDNA molecules. MiXCR was run by TCRdb on the PCR reads, yielding one entry per CDR3 protein. The data contain approximately 460,000 distinct CDR3 sequences, approximately 46% of them singletons. The study's findings and limits: There was significantly lower normalized Chao1 diversity in multiple sclerosis patients than in controls. Higher frequency in patients than in controls was seen for about 5 TRBV segments, with TRBV5-6, TRBV5-1 and TRBV20-1 among them.

For this clonotype: The antigen remains unidentified. Germline and junction disagree at one end, which may indicate a read error.

The chain employs TRBV7-7 and TRBJ2-2; 9 bases map to TRBD1. The TCR originated in a girl aged 5 to 17 with multiple sclerosis. The sample was blood. CDR3 region: CASSWGDRDTGALFF. CDR3 nucleotides: TGTGCTAGCAGTTGGGGGGACAGGGACACCGGGGCGCTGTTTTTT.